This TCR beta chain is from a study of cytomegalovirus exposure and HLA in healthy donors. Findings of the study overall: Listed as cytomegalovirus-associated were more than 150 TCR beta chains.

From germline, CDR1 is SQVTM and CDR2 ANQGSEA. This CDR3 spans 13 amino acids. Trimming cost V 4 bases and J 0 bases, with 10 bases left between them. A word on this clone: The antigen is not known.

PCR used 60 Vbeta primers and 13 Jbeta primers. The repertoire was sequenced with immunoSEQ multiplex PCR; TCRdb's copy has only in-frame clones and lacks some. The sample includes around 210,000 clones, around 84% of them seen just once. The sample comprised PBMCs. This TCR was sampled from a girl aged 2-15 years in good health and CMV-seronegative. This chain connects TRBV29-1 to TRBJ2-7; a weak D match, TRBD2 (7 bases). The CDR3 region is CSVVGGVSYEQYF. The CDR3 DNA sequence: TGCAGCGTTGTAGGGGGGGTCTCCTACGAGCAGTACTTC.